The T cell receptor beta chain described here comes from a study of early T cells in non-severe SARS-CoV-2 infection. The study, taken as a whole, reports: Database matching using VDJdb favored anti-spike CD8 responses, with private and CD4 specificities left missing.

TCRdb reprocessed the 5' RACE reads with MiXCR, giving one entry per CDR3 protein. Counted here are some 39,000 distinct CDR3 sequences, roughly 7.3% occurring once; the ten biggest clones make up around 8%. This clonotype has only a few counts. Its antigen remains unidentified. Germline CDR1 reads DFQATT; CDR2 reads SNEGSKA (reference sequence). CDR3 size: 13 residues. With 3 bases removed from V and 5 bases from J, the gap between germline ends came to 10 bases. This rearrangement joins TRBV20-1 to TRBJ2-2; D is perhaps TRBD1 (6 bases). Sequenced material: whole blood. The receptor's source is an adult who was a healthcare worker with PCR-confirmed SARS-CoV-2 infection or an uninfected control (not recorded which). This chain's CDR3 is CSARGTTTGELFF. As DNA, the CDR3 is TGCAGTGCTAGGGGGACAACGACCGGGGAGCTGTTTTTT.